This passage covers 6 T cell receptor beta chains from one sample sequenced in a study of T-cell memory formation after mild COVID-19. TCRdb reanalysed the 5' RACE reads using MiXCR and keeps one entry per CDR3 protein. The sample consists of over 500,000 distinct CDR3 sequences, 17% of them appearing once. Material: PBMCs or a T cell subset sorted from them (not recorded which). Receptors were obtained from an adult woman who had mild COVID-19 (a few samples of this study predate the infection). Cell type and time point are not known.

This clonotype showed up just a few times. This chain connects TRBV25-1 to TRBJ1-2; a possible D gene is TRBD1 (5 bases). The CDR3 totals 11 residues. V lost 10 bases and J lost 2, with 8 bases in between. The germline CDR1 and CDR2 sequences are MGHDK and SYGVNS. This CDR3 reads CATGANYGYTF. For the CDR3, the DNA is TGTGCCACCGGGGCCAACTATGGCTACACCTTC.

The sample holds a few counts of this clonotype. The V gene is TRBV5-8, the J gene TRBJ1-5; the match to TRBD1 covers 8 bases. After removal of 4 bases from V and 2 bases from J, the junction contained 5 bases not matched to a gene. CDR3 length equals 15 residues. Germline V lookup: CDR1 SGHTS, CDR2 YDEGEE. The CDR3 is CASSLGQVRNQPQHF. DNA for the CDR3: TGTGCCAGCAGCCTGGGACAGGTACGCAATCAGCCCCAGCATTTT.

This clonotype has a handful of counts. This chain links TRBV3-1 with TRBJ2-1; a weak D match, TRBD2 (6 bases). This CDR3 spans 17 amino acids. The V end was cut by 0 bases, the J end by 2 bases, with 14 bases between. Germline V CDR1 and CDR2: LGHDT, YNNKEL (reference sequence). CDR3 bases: TGTGCCAGCAGCCAAGATTGGGGGGACTCACCCTACAATGAGCAGTTCTTC. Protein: CASSQDWGDSPYNEQFF.

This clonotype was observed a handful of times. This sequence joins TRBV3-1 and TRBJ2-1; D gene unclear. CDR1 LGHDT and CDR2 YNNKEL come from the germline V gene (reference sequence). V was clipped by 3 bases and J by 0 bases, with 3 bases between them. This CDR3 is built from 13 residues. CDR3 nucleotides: TGTGCCAGCAGCCACCGCTCCTACAATGAGCAGTTCTTC. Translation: CASSHRSYNEQFF.

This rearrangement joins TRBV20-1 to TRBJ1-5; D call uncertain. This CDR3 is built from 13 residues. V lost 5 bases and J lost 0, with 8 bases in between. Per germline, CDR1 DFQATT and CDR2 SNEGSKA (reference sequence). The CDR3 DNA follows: TGCAGTGCTTGGGGTTCTAGCAATCAGCCCCAGCATTTT. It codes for CSAWGSSNQPQHF.

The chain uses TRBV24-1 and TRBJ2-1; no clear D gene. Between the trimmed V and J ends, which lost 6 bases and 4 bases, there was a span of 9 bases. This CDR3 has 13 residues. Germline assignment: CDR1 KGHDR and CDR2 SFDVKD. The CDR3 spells CATSSTGYNEQFF. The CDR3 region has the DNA TGTGCCACCAGTTCGACTGGATACAATGAGCAGTTCTTC.